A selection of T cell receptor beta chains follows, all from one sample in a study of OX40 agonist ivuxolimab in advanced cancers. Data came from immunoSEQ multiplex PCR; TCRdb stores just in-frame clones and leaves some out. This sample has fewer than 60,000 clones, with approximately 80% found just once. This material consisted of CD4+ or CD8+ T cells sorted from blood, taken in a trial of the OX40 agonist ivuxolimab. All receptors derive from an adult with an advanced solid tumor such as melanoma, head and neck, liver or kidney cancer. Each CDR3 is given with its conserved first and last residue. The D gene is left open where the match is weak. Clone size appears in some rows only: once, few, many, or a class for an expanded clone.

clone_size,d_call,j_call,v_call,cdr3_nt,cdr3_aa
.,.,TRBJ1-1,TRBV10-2,TGCGCCAGCAGTGTCGTACAGGGCGGCACTGAAGCTTTCTTT,CASSVVQGGTEAFF
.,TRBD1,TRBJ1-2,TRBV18,TGTGCCAGCTCACCAAGAGGACAGGGTAATAGCTATGGCTACACCTTC,CASSPRGQGNSYGYTF
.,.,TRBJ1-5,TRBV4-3,TGCGCCAGCAGCCAATCCGGGGGGGGGCCGAATCAGCCCCAGCATTTT,CASSQSGGGPNQPQHF
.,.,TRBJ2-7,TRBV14,TGTGCCAGCAGCGACCGCAGCGAGGGGGGCTACGAGCAGTACTTC,CASSDRSEGGYEQYF
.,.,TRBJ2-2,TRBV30,TGTGCCTGGTCATCCGGGACCCGCACCGGGGAGCTGTTTTTT,CAWSSGTRTGELFF
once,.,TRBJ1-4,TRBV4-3,TGCGCCAGCAGCCAACAGAGCAGAACAACTAATGAAAAACTGTTTTTT,CASSQQSRTTNEKLFF
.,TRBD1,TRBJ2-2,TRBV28,TGTGCCAGCAGGTTCGAGGGGACAGGGCACACCGGGGAGCTGTTTTTT,CASRFEGTGHTGELFF
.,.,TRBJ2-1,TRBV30,TGTGCCTGGAGTCAAGGGCAGGGCAAGTTCTTC,CAWSQGQGKFF
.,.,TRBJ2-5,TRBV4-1,TGCGCCAGCAGGCGGGGACCCCAAGAGACCCAGTACTTC,CASRRGPQETQYF
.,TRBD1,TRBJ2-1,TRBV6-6,TGTGCCAGCAGTTATTCCCGGGACAGGATCAATGAGCAGTTCTTC,CASSYSRDRINEQFF
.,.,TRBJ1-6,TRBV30,TGTGCCTGGACCGATGAGGCCGTCTCCTATAATTCACCCCTCCACTTT,CAWTDEAVSYNSPLHF
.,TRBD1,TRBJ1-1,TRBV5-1,TGCGCCAGCAGCACCTGGACAGGGGTGAACACTGAAGCTTTCTTT,CASSTWTGVNTEAFF
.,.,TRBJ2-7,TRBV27,TGTGCCAGCAGTTTAATTGTAGGACAGCGCCCCTACGAGCAGTACTTC,CASSLIVGQRPYEQYF
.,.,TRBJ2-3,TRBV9,TGTGCCAGCAGCGTAGTTGGGGGGACTAGCACAGATACGCAGTATTTT,CASSVVGGTSTDTQYF
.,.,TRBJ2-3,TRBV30,TGTGCCTGGAGTGGTTCACTTACCACAGATACGCAGTATTTT,CAWSGSLTTDTQYF
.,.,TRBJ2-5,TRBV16,TGTGCCAGCCCCCATGGGGGTCGGGAGACTCAGTACTTC,CASPHGGRETQYF
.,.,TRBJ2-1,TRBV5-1,TGCGCCAGCAGCTTGCCCCGGGACACCTACAATGAGCAGTTCTTC,CASSLPRDTYNEQFF
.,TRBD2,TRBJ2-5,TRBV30,TGTGCCTGGAGCTCGGGACTACAAGAGACCCAGTACTTC,CAWSSGLQETQYF
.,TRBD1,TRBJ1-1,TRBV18,TGTGCCAGCTCACCCAATACTGGACAGGGGCTGAACACTGAAGCTTTCTTT,CASSPNTGQGLNTEAFF
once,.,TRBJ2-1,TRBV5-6,TGTGCCAGCACCCAAATAAGCTCCTACAATGAGCAGTTCTTC,CASTQISSYNEQFF
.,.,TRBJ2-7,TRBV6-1,TGTGCCAGCAGAACCGATGGGGACCCACAAGAGCAGTACTTC,CASRTDGDPQEQYF
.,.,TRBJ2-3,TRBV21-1,TGTGCCAGCAGGTGGCTTCTGGCGAATACGCAGTATTTT,CASRWLLANTQYF
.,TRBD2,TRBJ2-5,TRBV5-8,TGTGCCAGCAGCTTAAGGCGGGGGGGCCGAGAGACCCAGTACTTC,CASSLRRGGRETQYF
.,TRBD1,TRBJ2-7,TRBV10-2,TGCGCCAGCAGTGAAGGCGGGACAGGGTTATACGAGCAGTACTTC,CASSEGGTGLYEQYF
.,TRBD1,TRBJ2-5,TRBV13,TGTGCCAGCAGCGCCCGAACAGGGGGGTTAGAGACCCAGTACTTC,CASSARTGGLETQYF
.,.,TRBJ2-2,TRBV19,TGTGCCAGTTGGGACTCAGGGAGCCTTGCGAACACCGGGGAGCTGTTTTTT,CASWDSGSLANTGELFF
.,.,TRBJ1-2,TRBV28,TGTGCCAGCAGTTTAGGTAGGGGGAATACCTTC,CASSLGRGNTF
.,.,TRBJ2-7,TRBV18,TGTGCCAGCTCACCACCGGTCAGCACCTACGAGCAGTACTTC,CASSPPVSTYEQYF
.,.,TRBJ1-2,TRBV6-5,TGTGCCAGCAGTCATTATCCGGGCGGCTACACCTTC,CASSHYPGGYTF
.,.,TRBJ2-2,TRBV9,TGTGCCAGCAGCACTATACCAGACAGAGTCCCCGGGGAGCTGTTTTTT,CASSTIPDRVPGELFF
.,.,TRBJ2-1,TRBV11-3,TGTGCCAGCAGCCCAAGACAGTTTAGGTTGGGATCCTACAATGAGCAGTTCTTC,CASSPRQFRLGSYNEQFF
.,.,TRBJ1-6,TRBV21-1,TGTGCCAGCAGCAAACGGATGAGTCGCAATTCACCCCTCCACTTT,CASSKRMSRNSPLHF
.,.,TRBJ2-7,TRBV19,TGTGCCAGTAGTATTGGGGGACCCCAGGGCGAGCAGTACTTC,CASSIGGPQGEQYF
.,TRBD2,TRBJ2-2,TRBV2,TGTGCCAGCAGTGAACGGCGGGAGGGGACCGGGGAGCTGTTTTTT,CASSERREGTGELFF
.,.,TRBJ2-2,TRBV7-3,TGTGCCAGCAGCTTTGACAGACTCTTGACGAACACCGGGGAGCTGTTTTTT,CASSFDRLLTNTGELFF
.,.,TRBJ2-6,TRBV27,TGTGCCAGCAGTTCATACAGGGACCTCGGGGCCAACGTCCTGACTTTC,CASSSYRDLGANVLTF
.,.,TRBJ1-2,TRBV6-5,TGTGCCAGCAGTTACGGCGGTCGTAGGGGAGGCTACACCTTC,CASSYGGRRGGYTF
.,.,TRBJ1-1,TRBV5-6,TGTGCCAGCAGCTACTACAGGACTATGAACACTGAAGCTTTCTTT,CASSYYRTMNTEAFF
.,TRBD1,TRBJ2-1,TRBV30,TGTGCCTGGATCCCAGGGGGAAGATACAATGAGCAGTTCTTC,CAWIPGGRYNEQFF
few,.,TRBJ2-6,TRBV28,TGTGCCAGCAGTTTGGCCATGCGAGGGGCGGGGGCCAACGTCCTGACTTTC,CASSLAMRGAGANVLTF
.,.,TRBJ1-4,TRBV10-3,TGTGCCATCGCGGCAGGGAATAGTGATGAAAAACTGTTTTTT,CAIAAGNSDEKLFF
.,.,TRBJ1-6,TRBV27,TGTGCCAGCAGATCATTAGAGTCCTCCTATAATTCACCCCTCCACTTT,CASRSLESSYNSPLHF
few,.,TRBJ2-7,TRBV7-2,TGTGCCAGCAGCTTAAAGGGGCGGCCCTACGAGCAGTACTTC,CASSLKGRPYEQYF
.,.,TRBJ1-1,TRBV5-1,TGCGCCAGCAGCTTGAGTCAGATGCGCGAAGCTTTCTTT,CASSLSQMREAFF
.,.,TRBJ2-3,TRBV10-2,TGCGCCAGCAGTGAGTCTAGGACTCGCACAGATACGCAGTATTTT,CASSESRTRTDTQYF